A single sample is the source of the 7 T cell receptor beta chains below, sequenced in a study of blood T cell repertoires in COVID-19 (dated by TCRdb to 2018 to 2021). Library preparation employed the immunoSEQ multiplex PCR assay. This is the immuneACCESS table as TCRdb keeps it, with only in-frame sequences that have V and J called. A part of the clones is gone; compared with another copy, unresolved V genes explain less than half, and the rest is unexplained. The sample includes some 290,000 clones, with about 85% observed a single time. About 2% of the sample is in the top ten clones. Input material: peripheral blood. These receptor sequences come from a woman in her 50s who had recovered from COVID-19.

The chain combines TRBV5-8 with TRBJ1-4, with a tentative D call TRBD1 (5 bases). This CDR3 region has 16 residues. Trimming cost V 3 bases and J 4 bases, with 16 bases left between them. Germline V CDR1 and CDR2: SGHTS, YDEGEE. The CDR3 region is CASSSLTRTLNEKLFF. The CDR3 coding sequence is TGTGCCAGCAGCTCCCTCACTCGGACACTTAATGAAAAACTGTTTTTT.

The CDR3 here is CASLSGTSTYEQYF. In DNA form, the CDR3 reads TGTGCCAGTCTGTCCGGGACTAGCACCTACGAGCAGTACTTC. The chain employs TRBV28 and TRBJ2-7; 9 bases fit TRBD2. This CDR3 has 14 residues. Germline V gene lookup returns CDR1 MDHEN and CDR2 SYDVKM. Trimming cost V 9 bases and J 2 bases; bases outside gene matches: 8.

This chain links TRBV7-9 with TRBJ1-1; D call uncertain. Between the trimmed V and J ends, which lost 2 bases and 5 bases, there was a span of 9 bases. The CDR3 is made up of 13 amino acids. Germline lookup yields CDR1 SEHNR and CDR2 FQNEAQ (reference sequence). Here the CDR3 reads CASSLLGGTEAFF. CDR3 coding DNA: TGTGCCAGCAGCTTACTCGGAGGGACTGAAGCTTTCTTT.

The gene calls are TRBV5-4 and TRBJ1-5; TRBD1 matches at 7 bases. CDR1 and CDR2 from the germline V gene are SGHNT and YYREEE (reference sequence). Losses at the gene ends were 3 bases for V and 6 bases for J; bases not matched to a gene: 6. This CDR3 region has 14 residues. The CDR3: CASSSYRGPQPQHF. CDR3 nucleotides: TGTGCCAGCAGCTCCTACAGGGGTCCTCAGCCCCAGCATTTT.

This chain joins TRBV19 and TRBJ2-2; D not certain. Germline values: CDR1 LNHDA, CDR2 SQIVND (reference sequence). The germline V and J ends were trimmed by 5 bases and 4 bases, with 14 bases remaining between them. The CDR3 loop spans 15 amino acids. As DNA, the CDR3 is TGTGCCAGTAGTCGTCTTCCGACAATCACCGGGGAGCTGTTTTTT. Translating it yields CASSRLPTITGELFF.

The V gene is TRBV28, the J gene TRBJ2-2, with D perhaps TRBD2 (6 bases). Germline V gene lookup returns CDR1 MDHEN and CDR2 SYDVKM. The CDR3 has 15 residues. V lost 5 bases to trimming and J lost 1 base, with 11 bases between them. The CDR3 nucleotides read TGTGCCAGCAGTAGGCGGGGTATGAACACCGGGGAGCTGTTTTTT. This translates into CASSRRGMNTGELFF.

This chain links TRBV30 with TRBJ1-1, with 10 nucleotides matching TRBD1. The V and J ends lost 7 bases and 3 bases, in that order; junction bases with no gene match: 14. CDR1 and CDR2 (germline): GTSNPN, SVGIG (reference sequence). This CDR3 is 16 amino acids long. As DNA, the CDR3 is TGTGCCTCTGTTCCGGGACAGGGGATCGGGGACACTGAAGCTTTCTTT. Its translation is CASVPGQGIGDTEAFF.